This T cell receptor beta chain was documented in a study of blood T cell repertoires in COVID-19. Study at large: Spain, Italy and the United States supplied samples that represented acute and convalescent COVID-19. Sources were T cells, B-cell-depleted T cells, or PBMCs; the material itself was cDNA or gDNA.

Per the study methods: By means of reference gene primer amplification, nucleated cell counts were estimated. Sequencing was performed with immunoSEQ multiplex PCR; in TCRdb, only in-frame clones are kept and a portion is missing. That table gives V, J and clone size, and the DNA gave D and trimming. The table lists about 490,000 clones, 70% to 90% of them singletons. This CDR3 has 16 amino acids. Between the trimmed V and J ends, which lost 1 base and 0 bases, there was a span of 10 bases. Germline V gene data show CDR1 as SGDLS and CDR2 as YYNGEE. A note on this clone: Different DNA sequences within this sample yield the same CDR3.

Sequencing was carried out using peripheral blood. The origin of this receptor is a human donor in a cohort sampled during active COVID-19. The V gene is TRBV9, the J gene TRBJ2-2; a weak D match, TRBD2 (6 bases). The CDR3 DNA is TGTGCCAGCAGCGTATCCGGGACTCCGAACACCGGGGAGCTGTTTTTT. Translation: CASSVSGTPNTGELFF.